The 27 T cell receptor beta chains presented below share a single source sample, sequenced in a study of CD8+ T cells in alopecia areata. Following extraction, RNA underwent reverse transcription to cDNA, which served as the sequencing template. Profiled with immunoSEQ multiplex PCR; TCRdb holds only in-frame clones, not every one. The table lists 2,500 to 3,000 clones, with no singletons. Sequencing was carried out using lesional skin. Receptor source: a C3H/HeJ mouse with alopecia areata. Strain MHC haplotype: H2-k.

This clone was counted at least ten times. Germline and genes here are mouse. The CDR3 end falls 4 residues outside the read, so it is completed with the germline J gene. The chain recombines TRBV19 with TRBJ2-3; 10 nucleotides align to TRBD2. This CDR3 is 13 amino acids long. Germline CDR1 is FNHDT and CDR2 is SITEND (reference sequence). Trimming cost V 7 bases and J 1 base; bases outside gene matches: 0. CDR3 sequence: CASGTGGAETLYF. The sequenced part of the CDR3 DNA is TGTGCCAGCGGGACTGGGGGTGCAGAA.

This clone was detected ten times or more. Any gene name here is a mouse gene name. The CDR3 is cut off 4 residues early in the read; its end comes from the germline J gene. The gene calls are TRBV1 and TRBJ1-4; TRBD1 matches at 8 bases. The CDR3 spans 15 residues. V shed 3 bases and J 4 bases; nucleotides not matched to a gene: 4. Germline values: CDR1 NSQYPW, CDR2 LRSPGD (reference sequence). The CDR3 loop is CTCSAKQGGNERLFF. Partial CDR3 DNA: TGCACCTGCAGTGCCAAACAGGGGGGCAACGAA.

The sample holds many counts of this clone. The TCRdb protein and the DNA translation do not line up at residue 11; the protein shown here was made by translating the DNA. Gene names are mouse gene names. The read finishes 3 residues shy of the CDR3 end, and the germline J gene is used to complete it. The chain recombines TRBV31 with TRBJ1-3; 9 nucleotides align to TRBD1. Germline CDR1 reads GKSSPN; CDR2 reads SITVG. J lost 2 bases, V lost 3 bases, and 2 bases had no gene match. The CDR3 is 14 amino acids. This CDR3 is CAWSRTGAGNTLYF. Partial CDR3 DNA: TGTGCCTGGAGCCGGACAGGGGCTGGAAATACG.

In this sample, this clone turned up many times. The genes are named according to mouse. The missing CDR3 end, 4 residues past where the read stops, is filled in from the germline J gene. The rearrangement uses TRBV14 and TRBJ1-1, with 8 bases fitting TRBD1. V gave up 2 bases and J gave up 1 base; unmatched junction bases: 1. Germline CDR1 SGHDT, CDR2 FRDEAV. This CDR3 spans 14 amino acids. This chain's CDR3 is CASSLGTGNTEVFF. Partial CDR3 DNA: TGTGCCAGCAGTTTAGGGACAGGGAACACA. Using reference TRBV14 and TRBJ1-1 for the parts outside the CDR3, the full variable domain is EAGVTQSPRYAVLQEGQAVSFWCDPISGHDTLYWYQQPRDQGPQLLVYFRDEAVIDNSQLPSDRFSAVRPKGTNSTLKIQSAKQGDTATYLCASSLGTGNTEVFFGKGTRLTVV.

This clone was picked up many times. Here the gene names and germline are mouse. The read comes to an end 4 residues before the CDR3 does, leaving the germline J gene to fill in the end. The chain carries TRBV13-1 and TRBJ2-2, with TRBD2 identical over 10 bases. Looked up from germline, CDR1 is NSHNY and CDR2 is SYGAGN. CDR3 length: 16 residues. V lost 4 bases to trimming and J lost 2 bases; unmatched junction nucleotides: 5. Incomplete CDR3 DNA: TGTGCCAGCAGTCCCGGACTGGGGGTCAACACCGGG. This gives the protein CASSPGLGVNTG. The whole CDR3 protein is CASSPGLGVNTGQLYF.

This clone was seen many times. The gene symbols are mouse symbols. The CDR3 reads CASQTNTEVFF. Incomplete CDR3 DNA: TGTGCCAGCCAGACAAACACA. V gene TRBV13-1 combines with J gene TRBJ1-1; unclear D gene. The read terminates 4 residues before the CDR3 end, so the remaining end is supplied by the germline J gene. Trimming shortened V by 7 bases and J by 0 bases, and 4 bases separated the two germline ends. Germline V CDR1 and CDR2: NSHNY, SYGAGN. The CDR3 is made up of 11 amino acids.

This clone was counted at least ten times. Gene names are the mouse ones. From the germline J gene comes the end of the CDR3, since the read stops 4 residues before it. The genes are TRBV5 and TRBJ2-5; tentatively, D is TRBD1 (6 bases). This CDR3 is 13 amino acids long. V lost 2 bases, J lost 3 bases, and 6 bases lay in between. The V gene's germline CDR1 is LGHNA and CDR2 YNLKQL (reference sequence). CDR3: CASSQTGQDTQYF. The part of the CDR3 DNA that was read is TGTGCCAGCAGCCAAACAGGGCAAGAC.

This clone was counted a few times. Gene names and germline refer to mouse. The read stops 4 residues short of the end of the CDR3; the missing end is completed from the germline J gene. The V call is TRBV30, the J call TRBJ2-1, with 7 bases fitting TRBD2. The CDR3 is 13 amino acids. Germline V lookup: CDR1 SQVVS, CDR2 ANEGSEA. V dropped 0 bases and J dropped 4; count of bases not matched to a gene: 0. The CDR3 DNA, read in part, is TGTAGTTCTAGAGACTGGGGGTATGCT. This codes for CSSRDWGYA. The CDR3 as a whole reads CSSRDWGYAEQFF.

This clone was counted at least ten times. It is likely a read error: a sequence one base away is far more abundant. The genes and germline here are from mouse. The read ends 4 residues early relative to the CDR3; the germline J gene fills the gap. The chain combines TRBV13-3 with TRBJ2-3; D possibly corresponds to TRBD1 (6 bases). V was cut by 6 bases and J by 0 bases, with 8 bases left in between. Germline-derived CDR1 and CDR2 are NNHDY and SYVADS. CDR3 length: 13 residues. The DNA read from the CDR3 is TGTGCCAGCAAGGGGGTCAGTGCAGAA. This translates into CASKGVSAE. The CDR3 in its entirety is CASKGVSAETLYF.

This clone is classed as large. Gene and germline names: mouse. CDR3 loop: CTCSADQDWHSYEQYF. The DNA read from the CDR3 is TGCACCTGCAGTGCAGATCAGGACTGGCACTCCTAT. This chain uses TRBV1 with TRBJ2-7, with 7 bases lining up with TRBD2. Read sequence stops 4 residues before the CDR3 end, and the germline J gene provides the missing end. The germline V gene has CDR1 NSQYPW and CDR2 LRSPGD (reference sequence). This CDR3 region has 16 residues. With 0 bases clipped from V and 0 bases from J, the junction kept 5 bases outside the gene matches. Full variable domain (rest looked up from reference TRBV1 and TRBJ2-7): VTLLEQNPRWRLVPRGQAVNLRCILKNSQYPWMSWYQQDLQKQLQWLFTLRSPGDKEVKSLPGADYLATRVTDTELRLQVANMSQGRTLYCTCSADQDWHSYEQYFGPGTRLTVL.

This clone has at least ten counts. The germline and genes are mouse ones. Read sequence stops 4 residues before the CDR3 end, and the germline J gene provides the missing end. The chain employs TRBV13-3 and TRBJ1-1, with TRBD1 matching over 10 bases. Germline V gene lookup returns CDR1 NNHDY and CDR2 SYVADS. J gave up 1 base and V 1 base, and 1 base lay outside the gene matches. The CDR3 is 15 amino acids. CDR3 bases read: TGTGCCAGCAGTGATAGGGACAGGGGGAACACA. Translating gives CASSDRDRGNT. The whole CDR3 region reads CASSDRDRGNTEVFF.

Many counts were recorded for this clone. Here the gene names and germline are mouse. This CDR3 reads CASSDWQGSNTEVFF. Incomplete CDR3 DNA: TGTGCCAGCAGTGATTGGCAGGGGTCAAACACA. This chain links TRBV13-3 with TRBJ1-1; TRBD1 is a possible D gene (6 bases). The read falls 4 residues short of the CDR3 end, and the missing part is taken from the germline J gene. V gave up 1 base and J gave up 0 bases, with 10 bases separating them. There are 15 residues in the CDR3. Per germline, CDR1 NNHDY and CDR2 SYVADS.

Of note for this clone: This sequence is one base from a far larger clone and is likely a read error. Gene names are the mouse ones. The read gets to within 4 residues of the CDR3 end, and the germline J gene fills in the rest. The chain couples TRBV19 to TRBJ1-1, with D possibly matching TRBD1 (6 bases). Germline V gene lookup returns CDR1 FNHDT and CDR2 SITEND (reference sequence). With 4 bases removed from V and 3 bases from J, the gap between germline ends came to 16 bases. The CDR3 has 15 amino acids. The CDR3 region is CASSVLDSGDTEVFF. The covered CDR3 bases are TGTGCCAGCAGTGTCTTGGACAGCGGAGACACA.

For this clone: At one boundary the junction diverges from the germline segment, which might be a read error. Genes and germline come from the mouse. The read ends 4 residues early relative to the CDR3; the germline J gene fills the gap. This rearrangement joins TRBV13-1 to TRBJ2-5; maybe TRBD1 (5 bases). CDR1 is NSHNY and CDR2 is SYGAGN in the germline V gene. The CDR3 covers 15 residues. Incomplete CDR3 DNA: TGTGCCAGCGGTGAGCGGACAATTAACCAAGAC. Translation gives CASGERTINQD. The full CDR3 is CASGERTINQDTQYF.

As regards this clone: The junction departs from germline at one end; a sequencing error may be responsible. Gene names and germline refer to mouse. Sequencing ends 4 residues short of the CDR3 end; the germline J gene provides the rest. V is TRBV13-2 and J is TRBJ2-1, with 9 bases aligning to TRBD1. This CDR3 is built from 15 residues. Looked up from germline, CDR1 is NNHNN and CDR2 is SYGAGS (reference sequence). The sequenced CDR3 bases are TGTGCCAGCGGTGGACAGGGGGATAACCATGCT. Protein sequence: CASGGQGDNHA. The full CDR3 protein reads CASGGQGDNHAEQFF.

This clone was picked up a small number of times. A much larger clonotype is one base distant, so this may be a read error. Gene and germline names: mouse. Coverage ceases 4 residues before the CDR3 finishes, and the germline J gene fills in the end. V usage is TRBV2 and J usage is TRBJ1-4; TRBD1 is a possible D gene (6 bases). Germline assignment: CDR1 LGHNA and CDR2 YSYQKL. This CDR3 region has 15 residues. V lost 4 bases, J lost 0 bases, and 9 bases lay in between. The DNA read from the CDR3 is TGTGCCAGCAGCCCCACAGGGATTTCCAACGAA. Protein product: CASSPTGISNE. In full, the CDR3 reads CASSPTGISNERLFF. Filled out from reference TRBV2 and TRBJ1-4, the complete variable domain reads DPKIIQKPKYLVAVTGSEKILICEQYLGHNAMYWYRQSAKKPLEFMFSYSYQKLMDNQTASSRFQPQSSKKNHLDLQITALKPDDSATYFCASSPTGISNERLFFGHGTKLSVL.

In its sample, this clone ranks as medium-sized. The translated DNA and TCRdb's protein are not identical at residue 9; the protein here was translated from the DNA. These gene names are mouse names. The CDR3 end lies 3 residues beyond the end of the read and is filled in from the germline J gene. The rearrangement links TRBV19 to TRBJ1-6; 7 nucleotides align to TRBD1. TRBJ1-6 is an open reading frame, and its role is uncertain. This CDR3 is 12 amino acids long. Germline V lookup: CDR1 FNHDT, CDR2 SITEND (reference sequence). V lost 6 bases to trimming and J lost 9 bases; unmatched junction nucleotides: 3. The CDR3: CASTNRGSPLYF. The part of the CDR3 DNA that was read is TGTGCCAGCACCAACAGGGGTTCGCCC.

As concerns this clone: Any gene name here is a mouse gene name. The missing CDR3 end, 4 residues past where the read stops, is filled in from the germline J gene. J is TRBJ2-3 and V is TRBV14, with 11 bases identical to TRBD2. The V segment lost 7 bases and the J segment 0 bases; nucleotides outside the gene matches: 1. CDR1 is SGHDT, CDR2 FRDEAV, per germline. The CDR3 is made up of 14 amino acids. This chain's CDR3 is CASGDWGSAETLYF. CDR3 DNA, as far as it was read: TGTGCCAGCGGGGACTGGGGGAGTGCAGAA.

This clone was observed many times. Gene names and germline refer to mouse. The read comes to an end 4 residues before the CDR3 does, leaving the germline J gene to fill in the end. The genes are TRBV19 and TRBJ2-4; 10 positions agree with TRBD2. The CDR3 spans 15 residues. V dropped 5 bases and J dropped 2; count of bases not matched to a gene: 5. CDR1 is FNHDT and CDR2 is SITEND in the germline V gene (reference sequence). CDR3 DNA (partial): TGTGCCAGCAGGGGACTGGGGAGGGATCAAAAC. Its protein is CASRGLGRDQN. The full-length CDR3 reads as CASRGLGRDQNTLYF.

Many counts were recorded for this clone. All gene names here are mouse names. The sequence runs out 4 residues before the end of the CDR3; the remainder is reconstructed from the germline J gene. The chain joins TRBV13-2 to TRBJ2-5; 9 bases line up with TRBD1. CDR3 length: 13 residues. From germline, CDR1 is NNHNN and CDR2 SYGAGS (reference sequence). The CDR3 bases that were read are TGTGCCAGCGGTGGCGGGACAGGGGAC. This translates into CASGGGTGD. The whole CDR3 reads CASGGGTGDTQYF.

A remark on this clone: Germline and genes here are mouse. CDR3 bases read: TGTGCCAGCAGTCGGACTGGGGGGGGATCCTAT. Its protein is CASSRTGGGSY. The full CDR3 is CASSRTGGGSYEQYF. V and J are TRBV5 and TRBJ2-7; TRBD2 matches at 12 bases. The CDR3 end lies 4 residues beyond the end of the read and is filled in from the germline J gene. Trimming took 6 bases from V and 1 from J; bases not matched to a gene: 4. The CDR3 length is 15 residues. From germline, CDR1 is LGHNA and CDR2 YNLKQL (reference sequence).

This clone has at least ten counts. These gene names are mouse names. The covered CDR3 bases are TGTGCCAGCCCCGGGACTGGGGGGTTCTATGCT. Translating gives CASPGTGGFYA. The CDR3 in full is CASPGTGGFYAEQFF. The rearrangement links TRBV14 to TRBJ2-1, with 12 bases aligning to TRBD2. The read terminates 4 residues ahead of where the CDR3 ends, so the germline J gene completes it. The CDR3 is made up of 15 amino acids. From germline, CDR1 is SGHDT and CDR2 FRDEAV. V shed 7 bases, J shed 3 bases, and the junction held 5 bases outside the gene matches. Full variable domain (rest looked up from reference TRBV14 and TRBJ2-1): EAGVTQSPRYAVLQEGQAVSFWCDPISGHDTLYWYQQPRDQGPQLLVYFRDEAVIDNSQLPSDRFSAVRPKGTNSTLKIQSAKQGDTATYLCASPGTGGFYAEQFFGPGTRLTVL.

This clone was counted between two and nine times. Germline and genes: mouse. The CDR3 region is CASSDRSIRGGTEVFF. The part of the CDR3 DNA that was read is TGTGCCAGCAGTGATCGGTCGATCAGGGGAGGCACA. The chain joins TRBV13-1 to TRBJ1-1; D is possibly TRBD1 (6 bases). The CDR3 end is not reached by the read, which stops 4 residues before it; the germline J gene fills it in. V was clipped by 1 base and J by 4 bases, with 17 bases between them. The CDR3 runs 16 residues. Germline CDR1 is NSHNY and CDR2 is SYGAGN.

This clone has a count of ten or more. Genes and germline come from the mouse. The read terminates 4 residues before the CDR3 end, so the remaining end is supplied by the germline J gene. The chain couples TRBV3 to TRBJ2-1, with D maybe TRBD1 (5 bases). Germline V lookup: CDR1 SNHLY, CDR2 FYNGKV (reference sequence). The CDR3 consists of 14 residues. V was pared by 2 bases and J by 1 base, with 6 bases between. CDR3 bases read: TGTGCCAGCAGCTTAAGACAGAACTATGCT. It translates to CASSLRQNYA. The complete CDR3 protein is CASSLRQNYAEQFF.

Note on this clone: This likely stems from a read error, as it lies one base from a far larger clone. Here the gene names and germline are mouse. The sequence runs out 4 residues before the end of the CDR3; the remainder is reconstructed from the germline J gene. J is TRBJ2-2 and V is TRBV13-3, with a tentative D call TRBD1 (5 bases). Trimming removed 9 bases at V and 5 bases at J, with 14 bases between. CDR1 is NNHDY and CDR2 is SYVADS in the germline V gene. This CDR3 comprises 13 residues. CDR3 in amino acids: CAICRARTGQLYF. The sequenced CDR3 bases are TGTGCCATCTGCAGGGCGCGGACCGGG.

This clone occurred many times. Gene and germline names: mouse. With the read ending 4 residues before the CDR3 end, the germline J gene is used to fill in that end. The V and J genes are TRBV13-1 and TRBJ1-1; 8 nucleotides line up with TRBD1. The germline V gene has CDR1 NSHNY and CDR2 SYGAGN. Trimming cost V 1 base and J 3 bases; bases outside gene matches: 2. The CDR3 runs to 14 residues. The CDR3 reads CASSDQGAHTEVFF. Partial CDR3 DNA: TGTGCCAGCAGTGATCAGGGGGCTCACACA.

As concerns this clone: Gene labels here are mouse ones. From the germline J gene comes the end of the CDR3, since the read stops 4 residues before it. The chain recombines TRBV13-1 with TRBJ1-2; 7 bases are shared with TRBD1. The CDR3 length is 13 residues. CDR1 and CDR2 from the germline V gene are NSHNY and SYGAGN. V gave up 7 bases and J gave up 4 bases; unmatched junction bases: 7. Partial CDR3 DNA: TGTGCCAGCGGGGACAGTGCTAGCTCC. It codes for CASGDSASS. The CDR3, in full, reads CASGDSASSDYTF.